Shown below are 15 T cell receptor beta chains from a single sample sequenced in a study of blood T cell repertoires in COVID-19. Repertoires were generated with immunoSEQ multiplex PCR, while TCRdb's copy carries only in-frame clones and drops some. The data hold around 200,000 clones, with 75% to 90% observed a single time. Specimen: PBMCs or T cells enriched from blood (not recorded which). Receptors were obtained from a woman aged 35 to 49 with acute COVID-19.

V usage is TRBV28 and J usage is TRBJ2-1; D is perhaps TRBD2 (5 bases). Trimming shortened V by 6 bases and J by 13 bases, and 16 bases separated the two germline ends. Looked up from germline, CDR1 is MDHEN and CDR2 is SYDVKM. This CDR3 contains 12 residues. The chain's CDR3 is CASSSGSATQFF. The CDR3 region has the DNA TGTGCCAGCAGCTCGGGGTCGGCTACCCAGTTCTTC.

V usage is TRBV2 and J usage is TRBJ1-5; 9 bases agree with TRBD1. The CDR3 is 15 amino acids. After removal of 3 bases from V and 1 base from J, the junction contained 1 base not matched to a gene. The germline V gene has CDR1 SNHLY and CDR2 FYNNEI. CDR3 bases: TGTGCCAGCAGTGAGGACAGGGGCAGCAATCAGCCCCAGCATTTT. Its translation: CASSEDRGSNQPQHF.

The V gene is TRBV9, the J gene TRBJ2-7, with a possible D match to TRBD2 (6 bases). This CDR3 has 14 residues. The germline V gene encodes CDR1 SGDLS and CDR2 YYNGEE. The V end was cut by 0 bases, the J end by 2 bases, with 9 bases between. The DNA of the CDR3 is TGTGCCAGCAGCGTAGGGTGGAGGGCCTACGAGCAGTACTTC. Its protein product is CASSVGWRAYEQYF.

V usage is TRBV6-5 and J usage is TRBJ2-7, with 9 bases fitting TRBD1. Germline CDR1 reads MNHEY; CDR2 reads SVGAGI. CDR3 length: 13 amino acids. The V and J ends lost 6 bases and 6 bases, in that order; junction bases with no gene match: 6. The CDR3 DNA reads TGTGCCAGCAGCCGGGACAGGGCGGCCGAGCAGTACTTC. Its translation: CASSRDRAAEQYF.

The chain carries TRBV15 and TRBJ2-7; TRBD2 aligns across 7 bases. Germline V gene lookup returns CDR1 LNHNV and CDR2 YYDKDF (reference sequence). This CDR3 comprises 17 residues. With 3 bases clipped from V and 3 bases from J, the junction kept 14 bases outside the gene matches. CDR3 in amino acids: CATSRSPGLADFYEQYF. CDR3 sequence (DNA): TGTGCCACCAGCAGGAGCCCGGGGCTAGCGGACTTCTACGAGCAGTACTTC.

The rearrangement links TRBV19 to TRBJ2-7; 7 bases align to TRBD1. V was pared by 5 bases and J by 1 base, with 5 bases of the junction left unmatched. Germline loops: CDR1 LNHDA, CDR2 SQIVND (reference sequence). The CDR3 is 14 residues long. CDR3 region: CASSRQGVSYEQYF. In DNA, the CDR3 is TGTGCCAGTAGTCGGCAGGGGGTATCCTACGAGCAGTACTTC.

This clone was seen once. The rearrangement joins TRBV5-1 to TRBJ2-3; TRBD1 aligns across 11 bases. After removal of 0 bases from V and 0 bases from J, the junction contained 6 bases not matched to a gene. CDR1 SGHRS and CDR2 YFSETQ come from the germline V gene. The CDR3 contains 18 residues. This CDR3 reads CASSLVGTGGRSTDTQYF. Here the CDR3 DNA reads TGCGCCAGCAGCTTGGTCGGGACAGGGGGACGGAGCACAGATACGCAGTATTTT.

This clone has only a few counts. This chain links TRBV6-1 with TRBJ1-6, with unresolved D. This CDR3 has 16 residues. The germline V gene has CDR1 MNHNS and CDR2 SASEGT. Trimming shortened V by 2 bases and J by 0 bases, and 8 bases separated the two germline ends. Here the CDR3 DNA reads TGTGCCAGCAGTGAACGAAGGAGCTCCTATAATTCACCCCTCCACTTT. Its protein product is CASSERRSSYNSPLHF.

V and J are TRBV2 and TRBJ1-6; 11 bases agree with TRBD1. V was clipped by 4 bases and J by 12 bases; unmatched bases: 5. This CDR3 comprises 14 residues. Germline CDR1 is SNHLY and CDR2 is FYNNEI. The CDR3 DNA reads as TGTGCCAGCAGTGCCGGGACAGGGGGTCTACCCCTCCACTTT. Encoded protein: CASSAGTGGLPLHF.

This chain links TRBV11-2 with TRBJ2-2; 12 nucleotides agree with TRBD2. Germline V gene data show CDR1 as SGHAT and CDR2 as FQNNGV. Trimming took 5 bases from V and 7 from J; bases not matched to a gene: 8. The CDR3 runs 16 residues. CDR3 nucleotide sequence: TGTGCCAGCAGCCAGCGGACTAGCGGGATTGTCGGGGAGCTGTTTTTT. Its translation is CASSQRTSGIVGELFF.

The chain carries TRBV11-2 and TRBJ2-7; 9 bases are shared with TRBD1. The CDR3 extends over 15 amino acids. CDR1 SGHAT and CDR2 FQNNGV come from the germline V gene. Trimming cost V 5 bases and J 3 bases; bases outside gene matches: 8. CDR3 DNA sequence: TGTGCCAGCAGCAAAGAGGCGGGACAGGGCTACGAGCAGTACTTC. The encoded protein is CASSKEAGQGYEQYF.

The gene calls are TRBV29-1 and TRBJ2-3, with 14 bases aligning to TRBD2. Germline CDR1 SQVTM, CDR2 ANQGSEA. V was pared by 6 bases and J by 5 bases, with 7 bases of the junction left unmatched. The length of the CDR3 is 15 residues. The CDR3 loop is CSVLGTSGRVDTQYF. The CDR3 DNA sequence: TGCAGCGTCCTTGGGACTAGCGGGAGAGTAGATACGCAGTATTTT.

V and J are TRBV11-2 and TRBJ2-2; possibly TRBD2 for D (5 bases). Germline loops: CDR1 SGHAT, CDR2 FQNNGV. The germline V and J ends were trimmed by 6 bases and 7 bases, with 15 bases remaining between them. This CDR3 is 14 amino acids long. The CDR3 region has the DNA TGTGCCAGCAGAAAGGTGGAGGCAGGCGGGGAGCTGTTTTTT. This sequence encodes CASRKVEAGGELFF.

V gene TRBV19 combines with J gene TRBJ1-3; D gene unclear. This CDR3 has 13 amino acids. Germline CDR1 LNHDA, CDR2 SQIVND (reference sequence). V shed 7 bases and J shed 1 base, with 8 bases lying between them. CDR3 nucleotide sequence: TGTGCCAGTACGGGTTCATCTGGAAACACCATATATTTT. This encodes CASTGSSGNTIYF. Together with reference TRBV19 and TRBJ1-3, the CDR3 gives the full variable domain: DGGITQSPKYLFRKEGQNVTLSCEQNLNHDAMYWYRQDPGQGLRLIYYSQIVNDFQKGDIAEGYSVSREKKESFPLTVTSAQKNPTAFYLCASTGSSGNTIYFGEGSWLTVV.

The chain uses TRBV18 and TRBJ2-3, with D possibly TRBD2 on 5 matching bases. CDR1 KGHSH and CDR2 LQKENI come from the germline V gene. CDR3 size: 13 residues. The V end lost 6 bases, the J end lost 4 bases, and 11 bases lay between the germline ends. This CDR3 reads CASSRARPDTQYF. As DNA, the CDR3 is TGTGCCAGCTCGAGGGCCCGACCAGATACGCAGTATTTT. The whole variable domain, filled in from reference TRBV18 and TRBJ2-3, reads NAGVMQNPRHLVRRRGQEARLRCSPMKGHSHVYWYRQLPEEGLKFMVYLQKENIIDESGMPKERFSAEFPKEGPSILRIQQVVRGDSAAYFCASSRARPDTQYFGPGTRLTVL.